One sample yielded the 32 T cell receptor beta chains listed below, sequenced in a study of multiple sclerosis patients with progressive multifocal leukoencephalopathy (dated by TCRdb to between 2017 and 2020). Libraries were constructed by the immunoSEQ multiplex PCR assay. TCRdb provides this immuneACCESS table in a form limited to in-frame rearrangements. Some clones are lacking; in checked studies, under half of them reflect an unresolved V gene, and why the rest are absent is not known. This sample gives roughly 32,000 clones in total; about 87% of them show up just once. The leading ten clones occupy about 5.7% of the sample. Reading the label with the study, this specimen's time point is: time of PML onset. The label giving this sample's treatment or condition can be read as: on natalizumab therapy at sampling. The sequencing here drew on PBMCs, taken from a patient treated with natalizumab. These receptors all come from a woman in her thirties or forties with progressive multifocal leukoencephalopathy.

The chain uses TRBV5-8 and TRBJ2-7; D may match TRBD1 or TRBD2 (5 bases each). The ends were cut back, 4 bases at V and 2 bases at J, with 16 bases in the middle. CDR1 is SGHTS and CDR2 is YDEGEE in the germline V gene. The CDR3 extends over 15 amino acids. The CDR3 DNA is TGTGCCAGCAGCCCCAGGGACCGCAACACCTACGAGCAGTACTTC. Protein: CASSPRDRNTYEQYF.

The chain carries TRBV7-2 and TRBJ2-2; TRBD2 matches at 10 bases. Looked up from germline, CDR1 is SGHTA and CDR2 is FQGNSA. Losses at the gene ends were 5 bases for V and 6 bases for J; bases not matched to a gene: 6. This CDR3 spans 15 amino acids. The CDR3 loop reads CASSGAGGPPGELFF. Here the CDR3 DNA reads TGTGCCAGCAGCGGAGCGGGGGGGCCGCCCGGGGAGCTGTTTTTT.

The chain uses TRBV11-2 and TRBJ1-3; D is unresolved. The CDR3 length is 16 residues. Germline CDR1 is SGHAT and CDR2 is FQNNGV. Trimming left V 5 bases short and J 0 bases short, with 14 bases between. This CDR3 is CASSPGLFISGNTIYF. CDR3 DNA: TGTGCCAGCAGCCCCGGACTGTTTATCTCTGGAAACACCATATATTTT.

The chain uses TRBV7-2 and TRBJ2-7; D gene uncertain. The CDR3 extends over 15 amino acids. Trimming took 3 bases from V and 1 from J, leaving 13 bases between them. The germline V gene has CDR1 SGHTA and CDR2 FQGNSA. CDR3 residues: CASSFSGPRSYEQYF. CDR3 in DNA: TGTGCCAGCAGCTTCTCCGGGCCTAGGTCCTACGAGCAGTACTTC.

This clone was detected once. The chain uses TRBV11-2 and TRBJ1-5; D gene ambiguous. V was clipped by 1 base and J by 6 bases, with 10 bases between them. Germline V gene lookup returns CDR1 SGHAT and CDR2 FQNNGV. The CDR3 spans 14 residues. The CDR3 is CASSLGRNGQPQHF. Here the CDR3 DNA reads TGTGCCAGCAGCTTAGGCCGGAACGGTCAGCCCCAGCATTTT. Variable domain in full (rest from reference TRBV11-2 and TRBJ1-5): EAGVAQSPRYKIIEKRQSVAFWCNPISGHATLYWYQQILGQGPKLLIQFQNNGVVDDSQLPKDRFSAERLKGVDSTLKIQPAKLEDSAVYLCASSLGRNGQPQHFGDGTRLSIL.

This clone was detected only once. CDR3 sequence (DNA): TGTGGCGGCGGGGGAGATACGCAGTATTTT. It codes for CGGGGDTQYF. J is TRBJ2-3 and V is TRBV7-9; 7 positions agree with TRBD2. Per the germline V gene, CDR1 is SEHNR and CDR2 is FQNEAQ (reference sequence). The CDR3 contains 10 residues.

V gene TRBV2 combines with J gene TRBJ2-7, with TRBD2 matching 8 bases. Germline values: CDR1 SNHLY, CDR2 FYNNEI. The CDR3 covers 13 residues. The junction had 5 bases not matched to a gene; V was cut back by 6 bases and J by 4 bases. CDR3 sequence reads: CASRVAGPYEQYF. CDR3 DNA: TGTGCCAGCAGGGTAGCGGGGCCTTACGAGCAGTACTTC.

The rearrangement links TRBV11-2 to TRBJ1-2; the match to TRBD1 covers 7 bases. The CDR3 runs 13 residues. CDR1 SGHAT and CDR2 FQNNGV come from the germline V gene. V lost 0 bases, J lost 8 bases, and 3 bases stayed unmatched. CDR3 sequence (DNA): TGTGCCAGCAGCTTAGAGCCAGGGGGAGGCTACACCTTC. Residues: CASSLEPGGGYTF.

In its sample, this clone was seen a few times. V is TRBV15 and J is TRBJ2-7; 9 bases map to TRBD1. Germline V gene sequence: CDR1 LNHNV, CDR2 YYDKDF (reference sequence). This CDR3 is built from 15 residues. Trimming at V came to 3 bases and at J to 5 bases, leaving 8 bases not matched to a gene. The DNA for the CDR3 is TGTGCCACCAGCAGGGCCGGGACAGGGCGTAACGAGCAGTACTTC. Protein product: CATSRAGTGRNEQYF.

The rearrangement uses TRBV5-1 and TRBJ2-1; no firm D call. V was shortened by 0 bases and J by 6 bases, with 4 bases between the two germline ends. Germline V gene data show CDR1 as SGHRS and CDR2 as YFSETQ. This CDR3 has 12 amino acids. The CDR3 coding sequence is TGCGCCAGCAGCTTGGACCGCAATGAGCAGTTCTTC. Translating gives CASSLDRNEQFF.

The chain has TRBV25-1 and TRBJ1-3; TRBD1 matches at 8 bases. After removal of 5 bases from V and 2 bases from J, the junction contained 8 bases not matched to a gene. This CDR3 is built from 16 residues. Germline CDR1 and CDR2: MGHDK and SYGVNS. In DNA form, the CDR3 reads TGTGCCAGCAGTCCTCATCAGGGGGCTGCTGGAAACACCATATATTTT. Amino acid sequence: CASSPHQGAAGNTIYF.

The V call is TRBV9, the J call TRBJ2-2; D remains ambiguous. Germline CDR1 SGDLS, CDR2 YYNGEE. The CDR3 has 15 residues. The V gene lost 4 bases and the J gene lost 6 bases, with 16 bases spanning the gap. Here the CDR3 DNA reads TGTGCCAGCAGCCCCTTACTTTTTATATCCGGGGAGCTGTTTTTT. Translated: CASSPLLFISGELFF.

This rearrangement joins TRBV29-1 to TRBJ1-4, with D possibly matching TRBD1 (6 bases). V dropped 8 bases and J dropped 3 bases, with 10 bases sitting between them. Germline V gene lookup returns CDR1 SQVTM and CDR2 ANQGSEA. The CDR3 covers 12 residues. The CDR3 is CSTGQSNEKLFF. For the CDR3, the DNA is TGCAGCACAGGACAGTCTAATGAAAAACTGTTTTTT.

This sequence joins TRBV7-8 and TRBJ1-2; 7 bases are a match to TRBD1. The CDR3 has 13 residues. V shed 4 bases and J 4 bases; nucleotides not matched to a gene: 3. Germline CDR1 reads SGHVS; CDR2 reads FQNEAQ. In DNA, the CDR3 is TGTGCCAGCAGCTGGGACAGATCCTATGGCTACACCTTC. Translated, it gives CASSWDRSYGYTF.

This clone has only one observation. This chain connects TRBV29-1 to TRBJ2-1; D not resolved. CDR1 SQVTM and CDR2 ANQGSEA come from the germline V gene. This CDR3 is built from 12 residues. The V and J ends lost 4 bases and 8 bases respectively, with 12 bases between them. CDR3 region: CSVAAGPHEQFF. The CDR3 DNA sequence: TGCAGCGTTGCTGCTGGGCCCCATGAGCAGTTCTTC.

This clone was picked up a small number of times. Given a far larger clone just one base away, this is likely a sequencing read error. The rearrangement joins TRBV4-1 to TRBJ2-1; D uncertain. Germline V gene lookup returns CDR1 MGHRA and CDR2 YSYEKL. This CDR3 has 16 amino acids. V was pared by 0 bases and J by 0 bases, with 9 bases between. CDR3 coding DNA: TGCGCCAGCAGCCAAGATGCCCAAAGCTCCTACAATGAGCAGTTCTTC. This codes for CASSQDAQSSYNEQFF.

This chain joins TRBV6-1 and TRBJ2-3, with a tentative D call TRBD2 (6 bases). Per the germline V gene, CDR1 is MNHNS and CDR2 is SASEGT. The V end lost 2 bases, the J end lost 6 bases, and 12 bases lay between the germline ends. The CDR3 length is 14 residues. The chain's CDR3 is CASSERGLGDTQYF. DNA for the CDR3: TGTGCCAGCAGTGAAAGGGGACTTGGGGATACGCAGTATTTT.

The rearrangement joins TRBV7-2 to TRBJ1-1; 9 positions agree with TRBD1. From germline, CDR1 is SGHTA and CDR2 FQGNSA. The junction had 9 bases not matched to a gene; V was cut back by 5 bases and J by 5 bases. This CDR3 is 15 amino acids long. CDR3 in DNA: TGTGCCAGCAGCGTAGACAGGGGGAAGGGTACTGAAGCTTTCTTT. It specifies CASSVDRGKGTEAFF.

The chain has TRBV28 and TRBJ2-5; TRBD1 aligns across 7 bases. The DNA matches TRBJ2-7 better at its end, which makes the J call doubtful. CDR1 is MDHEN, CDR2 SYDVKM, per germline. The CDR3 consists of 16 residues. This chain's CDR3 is CASSSTGAPSSYEQYF. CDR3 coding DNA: TGTGCCAGCAGTTCCACAGGGGCACCAAGCTCCTACGAGCAGTACTTC.

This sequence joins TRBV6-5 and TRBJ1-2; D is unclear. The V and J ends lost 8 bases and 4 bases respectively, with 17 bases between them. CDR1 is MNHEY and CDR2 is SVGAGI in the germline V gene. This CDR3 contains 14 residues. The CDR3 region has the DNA TGTGCCAGCGTGGCTGCTCCAGGTTCCTATGGCTACACCTTC. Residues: CASVAAPGSYGYTF.

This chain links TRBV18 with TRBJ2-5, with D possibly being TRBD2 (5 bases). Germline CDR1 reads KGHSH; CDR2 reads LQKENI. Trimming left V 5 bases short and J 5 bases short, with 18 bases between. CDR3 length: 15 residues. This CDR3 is CASSKDVGRGETQYF. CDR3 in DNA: TGTGCCAGCTCAAAGGACGTGGGTCGGGGTGAGACCCAGTACTTC.

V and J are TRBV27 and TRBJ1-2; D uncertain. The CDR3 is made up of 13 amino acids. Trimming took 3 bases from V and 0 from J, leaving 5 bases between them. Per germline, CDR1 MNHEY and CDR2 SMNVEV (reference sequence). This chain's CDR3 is CASSFTPNYGYTF. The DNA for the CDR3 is TGTGCCAGCAGTTTCACCCCTAACTATGGCTACACCTTC.

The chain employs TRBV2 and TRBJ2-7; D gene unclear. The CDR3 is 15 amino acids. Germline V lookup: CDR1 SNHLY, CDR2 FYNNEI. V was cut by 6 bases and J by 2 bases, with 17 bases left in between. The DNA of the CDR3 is TGTGCCAGCAGGGCGCGGTCAATTGTGACCTACGAGCAGTACTTC. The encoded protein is CASRARSIVTYEQYF. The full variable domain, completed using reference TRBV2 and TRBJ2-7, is EPEVTQTPSHQVTQMGQEVILRCVPISNHLYFYWYRQILGQKVEFLVSFYNNEISEKSEIFDDQFSVERPDGSNFTLKIRSTKLEDSAMYFCASRARSIVTYEQYFGPGTRLTVT.

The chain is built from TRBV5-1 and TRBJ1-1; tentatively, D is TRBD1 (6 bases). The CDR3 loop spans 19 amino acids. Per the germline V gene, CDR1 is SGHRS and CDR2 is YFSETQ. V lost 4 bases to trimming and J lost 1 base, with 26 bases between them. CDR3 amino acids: CASSPDAQYAGATNTEAFF. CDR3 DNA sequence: TGCGCCAGCAGCCCGGATGCCCAATATGCGGGGGCGACGAACACTGAAGCTTTCTTT.

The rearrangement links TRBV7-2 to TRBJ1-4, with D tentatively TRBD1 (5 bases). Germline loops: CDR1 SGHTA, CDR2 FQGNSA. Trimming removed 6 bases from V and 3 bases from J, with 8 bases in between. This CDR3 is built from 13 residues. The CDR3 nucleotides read TGTGCCAGCAGGATGGGGCCTAATGAAAAACTGTTTTTT. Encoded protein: CASRMGPNEKLFF.

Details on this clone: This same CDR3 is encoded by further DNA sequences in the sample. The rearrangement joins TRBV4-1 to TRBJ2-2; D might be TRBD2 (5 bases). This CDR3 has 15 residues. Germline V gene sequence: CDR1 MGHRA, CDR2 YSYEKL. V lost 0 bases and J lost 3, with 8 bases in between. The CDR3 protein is CASSQDRGYTGELFF. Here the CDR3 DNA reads TGCGCCAGCAGCCAAGATCGCGGGTACACCGGGGAGCTGTTTTTT.

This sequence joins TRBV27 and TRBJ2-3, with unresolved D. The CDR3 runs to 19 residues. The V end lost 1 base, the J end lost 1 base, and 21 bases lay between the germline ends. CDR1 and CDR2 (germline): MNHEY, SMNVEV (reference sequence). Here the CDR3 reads CASSLLFVIWERGTDTQYF. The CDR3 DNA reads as TGTGCCAGCAGTTTATTATTTGTCATTTGGGAAAGGGGCACAGATACGCAGTATTTT.

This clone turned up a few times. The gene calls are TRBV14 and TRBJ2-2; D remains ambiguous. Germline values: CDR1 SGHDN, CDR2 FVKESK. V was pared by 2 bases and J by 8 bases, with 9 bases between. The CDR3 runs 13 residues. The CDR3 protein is CASSQSIGGELFF. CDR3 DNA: TGTGCCAGCAGCCAAAGTATAGGAGGGGAGCTGTTTTTT.

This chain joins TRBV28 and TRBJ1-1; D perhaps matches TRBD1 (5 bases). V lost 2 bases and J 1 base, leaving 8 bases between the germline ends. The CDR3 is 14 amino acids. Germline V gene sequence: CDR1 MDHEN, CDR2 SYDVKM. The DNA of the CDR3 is TGTGCCAGCAGTTTAACGGGGGGGAACACTGAAGCTTTCTTT. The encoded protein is CASSLTGGNTEAFF.

DNA for the CDR3: TGCGCCAGCAGGTTTAGCGGGACGCAGTTACCCGGGGAGCTGTTTTTT. It encodes CASRFSGTQLPGELFF. The chain employs TRBV5-1 and TRBJ2-2; the match to TRBD2 covers 8 bases. CDR3 length equals 16 residues. Germline V gives CDR1 SGHRS, CDR2 YFSETQ. The trim removed 5 bases at V and 6 bases at J, leaving 12 bases unmatched. The complete variable domain, with remaining parts taken from reference TRBV5-1 and TRBJ2-2, reads KAGVTQTPRYLIKTRGQQVTLSCSPISGHRSVSWYQQTPGQGLQFLFEYFSETQRNKGNFPGRFSGRQFSNSRSEMNVSTLELGDSALYLCASRFSGTQLPGELFFGEGSRLTVL.

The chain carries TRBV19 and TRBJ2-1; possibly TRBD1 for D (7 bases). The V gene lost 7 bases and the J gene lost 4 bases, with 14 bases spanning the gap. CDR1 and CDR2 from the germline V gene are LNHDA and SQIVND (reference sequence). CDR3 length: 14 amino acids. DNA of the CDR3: TGTGCCAGTACGGGGGACAGCAGTTACAATGAGCAGTTCTTC. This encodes CASTGDSSYNEQFF.

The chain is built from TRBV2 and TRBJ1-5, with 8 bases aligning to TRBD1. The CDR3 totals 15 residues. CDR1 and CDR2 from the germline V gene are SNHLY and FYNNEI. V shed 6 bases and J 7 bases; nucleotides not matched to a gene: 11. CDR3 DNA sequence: TGTGCCAGCAGACGCGGACAGGGAGGACAGCAGCCCCAGCATTTT. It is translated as CASRRGQGGQQPQHF.